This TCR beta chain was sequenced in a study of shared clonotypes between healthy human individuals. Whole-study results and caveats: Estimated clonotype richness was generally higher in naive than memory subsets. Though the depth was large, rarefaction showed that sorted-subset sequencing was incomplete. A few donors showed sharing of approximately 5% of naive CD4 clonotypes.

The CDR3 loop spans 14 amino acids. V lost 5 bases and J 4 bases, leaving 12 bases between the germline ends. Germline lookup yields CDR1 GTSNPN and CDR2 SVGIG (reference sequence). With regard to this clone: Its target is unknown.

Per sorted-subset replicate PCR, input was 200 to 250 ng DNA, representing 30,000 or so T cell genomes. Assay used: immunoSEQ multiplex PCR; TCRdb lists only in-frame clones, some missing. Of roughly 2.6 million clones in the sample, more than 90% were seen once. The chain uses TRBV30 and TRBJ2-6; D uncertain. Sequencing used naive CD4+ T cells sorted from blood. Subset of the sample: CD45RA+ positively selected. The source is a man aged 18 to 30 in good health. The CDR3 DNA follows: TGTGCCTGGGGTGAGCCGTCCGGGGCCAACGTCCTGACTTTC. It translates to CAWGEPSGANVLTF.